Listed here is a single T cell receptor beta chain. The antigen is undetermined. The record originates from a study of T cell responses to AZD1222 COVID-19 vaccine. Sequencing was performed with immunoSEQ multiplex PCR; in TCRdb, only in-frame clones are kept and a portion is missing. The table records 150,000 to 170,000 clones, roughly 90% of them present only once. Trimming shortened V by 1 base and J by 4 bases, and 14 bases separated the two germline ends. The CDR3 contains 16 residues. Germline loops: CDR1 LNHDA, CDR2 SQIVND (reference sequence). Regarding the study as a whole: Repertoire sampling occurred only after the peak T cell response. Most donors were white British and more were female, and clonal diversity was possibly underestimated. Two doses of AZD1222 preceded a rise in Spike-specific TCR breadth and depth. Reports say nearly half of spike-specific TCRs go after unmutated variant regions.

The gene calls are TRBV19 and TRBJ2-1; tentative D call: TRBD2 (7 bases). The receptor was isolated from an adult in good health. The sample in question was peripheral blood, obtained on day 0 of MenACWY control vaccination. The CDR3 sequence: CASSIVGGPRYNEQFF. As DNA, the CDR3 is TGTGCCAGTAGTATAGTCGGGGGGCCTAGGTACAATGAGCAGTTCTTC.